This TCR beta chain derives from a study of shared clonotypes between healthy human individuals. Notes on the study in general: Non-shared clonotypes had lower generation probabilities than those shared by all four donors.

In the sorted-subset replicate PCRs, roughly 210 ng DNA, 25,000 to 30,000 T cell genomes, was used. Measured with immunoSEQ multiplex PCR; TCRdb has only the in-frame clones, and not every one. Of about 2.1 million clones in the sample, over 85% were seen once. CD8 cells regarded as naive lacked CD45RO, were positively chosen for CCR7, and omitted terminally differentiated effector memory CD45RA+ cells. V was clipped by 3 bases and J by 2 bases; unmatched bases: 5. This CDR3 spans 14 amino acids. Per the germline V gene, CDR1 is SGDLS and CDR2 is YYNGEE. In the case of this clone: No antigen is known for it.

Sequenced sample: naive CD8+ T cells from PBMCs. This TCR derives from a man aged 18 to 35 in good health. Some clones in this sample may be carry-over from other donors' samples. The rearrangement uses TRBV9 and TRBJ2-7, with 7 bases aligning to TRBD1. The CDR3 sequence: CASSATGAPYEQYF. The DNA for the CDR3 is TGTGCCAGCAGCGCTACAGGGGCTCCCTACGAGCAGTACTTC.